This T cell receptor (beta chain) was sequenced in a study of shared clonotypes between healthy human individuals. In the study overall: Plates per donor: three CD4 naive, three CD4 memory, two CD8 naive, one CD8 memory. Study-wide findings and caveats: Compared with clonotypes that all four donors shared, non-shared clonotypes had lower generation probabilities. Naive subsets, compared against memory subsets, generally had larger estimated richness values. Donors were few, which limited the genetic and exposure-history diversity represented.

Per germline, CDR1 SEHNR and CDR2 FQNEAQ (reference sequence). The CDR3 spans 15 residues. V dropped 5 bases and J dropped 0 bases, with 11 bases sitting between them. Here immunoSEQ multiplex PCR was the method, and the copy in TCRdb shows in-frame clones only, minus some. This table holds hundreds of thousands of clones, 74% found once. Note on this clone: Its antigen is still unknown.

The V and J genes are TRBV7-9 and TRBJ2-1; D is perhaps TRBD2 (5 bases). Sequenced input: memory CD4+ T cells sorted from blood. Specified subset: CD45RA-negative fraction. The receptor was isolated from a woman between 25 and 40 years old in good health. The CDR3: CASSPPSFSYNEQFF. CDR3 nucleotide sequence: TGTGCCAGCAGCCCCCCTAGCTTCTCCTACAATGAGCAGTTCTTC.